This is a list of T cell receptor beta chains from one sample in a study of cytomegalovirus exposure and HLA in healthy donors. The table came from immunoSEQ multiplex PCR; TCRdb's copy has only in-frame clones and leaves some out. The data show some 130,000 clones, and the top ten clones hold roughly 2%. Material for sequencing was PBMCs. Source of these receptors: a woman aged 60-70 years in good health and CMV-seronegative. Both conserved end residues are part of each CDR3. D genes are given only for firm matches.

V gene: TRBV11-2
J gene: TRBJ1-1
D gene: TRBD1
CDR3 protein: CASTVSPGQGLGTEAFF
CDR3 DNA: TGTGCCAGCACTGTGTCGCCGGGACAGGGATTAGGGACTGAAGCTTTCTTT

V gene: TRBV5-1
J gene: TRBJ2-3
D gene: .
CDR3 protein: CASSLTVSSTDTQYF
CDR3 DNA: TGCGCCAGCAGTTTGACAGTATCTAGCACAGATACGCAGTATTTT

V gene: TRBV6-1
J gene: TRBJ1-5
D gene: TRBD1
CDR3 protein: CASSATGVQPQHF
CDR3 DNA: TGTGCCAGCAGTGCGACAGGGGTTCAGCCCCAGCATTTT

V gene: TRBV19
J gene: TRBJ2-2
D gene: .
CDR3 protein: CATPSPGHKNTGELFF
CDR3 DNA: TGTGCCACCCCCAGCCCGGGACACAAGAACACCGGGGAGCTGTTTTTT

V gene: TRBV25-1
J gene: TRBJ1-3
D gene: TRBD1
CDR3 protein: CASSRDRAGNTIYF
CDR3 DNA: TGTGCCAGCAGCCGGGACAGGGCTGGAAACACCATATATTTT

V gene: TRBV28
J gene: TRBJ1-1
D gene: .
CDR3 protein: CASSPLGGVSIQNTEAFF
CDR3 DNA: TGTGCCAGCAGTCCCCTCGGGGGGGTATCTATCCAGAACACTGAAGCTTTCTTT

V gene: TRBV6-5
J gene: TRBJ1-4
D gene: TRBD1
CDR3 protein: CASTDRRGEKLFF
CDR3 DNA: TGTGCCAGCACGGACAGGAGAGGTGAAAAACTGTTTTTT

V gene: TRBV28
J gene: TRBJ1-5
D gene: TRBD1
CDR3 protein: CASSGTGADQPQHF
CDR3 DNA: TGTGCCAGCAGTGGGACAGGGGCGGATCAGCCCCAGCATTTT

V gene: TRBV28
J gene: TRBJ1-6
D gene: .
CDR3 protein: CASSFRGRGNSPLHF
CDR3 DNA: TGTGCCAGCAGTTTCCGGGGCAGGGGAAATTCACCCCTCCACTTT

V gene: TRBV2
J gene: TRBJ1-5
D gene: .
CDR3 protein: CASSAEHSNQPQHF
CDR3 DNA: TGTGCCAGCAGTGCTGAACATAGCAATCAGCCCCAGCATTTT

V gene: TRBV5-1
J gene: TRBJ2-5
D gene: TRBD1
CDR3 protein: CASSTGTRTGGRETQYF
CDR3 DNA: TGCGCCAGCAGCACCGGCACTAGGACAGGGGGGAGGGAGACCCAGTACTTC

V gene: TRBV29-1
J gene: TRBJ2-5
D gene: .
CDR3 protein: CSETQGGETQYF
CDR3 DNA: TGCAGCGAGACGCAGGGCGGAGAGACCCAGTACTTC

V gene: TRBV10-3
J gene: TRBJ2-7
D gene: .
CDR3 protein: CAISDSPGLSASYEQYF
CDR3 DNA: TGTGCCATCAGCGATAGTCCAGGGTTAAGCGCCTCCTACGAGCAGTACTTC

V gene: TRBV28
J gene: TRBJ2-5
D gene: TRBD2
CDR3 protein: CASSSLAGVFQETQYF
CDR3 DNA: TGTGCCAGCAGTTCACTAGCGGGAGTTTTTCAAGAGACCCAGTACTTC

V gene: TRBV7-9
J gene: TRBJ2-7
D gene: .
CDR3 protein: CASSLQDSSYEQYF
CDR3 DNA: TGTGCCAGCAGCTTACAGGACAGCTCCTACGAGCAGTACTTC

V gene: TRBV19
J gene: TRBJ1-5
D gene: .
CDR3 protein: CASSIMAQANQPQHF
CDR3 DNA: TGTGCCAGTAGTATTATGGCACAGGCCAATCAGCCCCAGCATTTT

V gene: TRBV19
J gene: TRBJ2-3
D gene: .
CDR3 protein: CASRPGLTDGDTQYF
CDR3 DNA: TGTGCCAGTAGGCCGGGACTCACGGATGGCGATACGCAGTATTTT

V gene: TRBV2
J gene: TRBJ1-3
D gene: TRBD1
CDR3 protein: CASSPGTGGRNTIYF
CDR3 DNA: TGTGCCAGCAGCCCCGGGACAGGGGGACGGAACACCATATATTTT

V gene: TRBV6-1
J gene: TRBJ1-2
D gene: .
CDR3 protein: CASSLSRGGYTF
CDR3 DNA: TGTGCCAGCAGCCTTTCCCGGGGAGGCTACACCTTC

V gene: TRBV5-4
J gene: TRBJ1-2
D gene: TRBD1
CDR3 protein: CASSYPGQGVTRGYTF
CDR3 DNA: TGTGCCAGCAGCTATCCGGGACAGGGGGTAACTCGTGGCTACACCTTC

V gene: TRBV6-1
J gene: TRBJ2-1
D gene: .
CDR3 protein: CASSSSGLNEQFF
CDR3 DNA: TGTGCCAGCAGCTCCTCAGGCTTAAATGAGCAGTTCTTC

V gene: TRBV27
J gene: TRBJ2-3
D gene: TRBD2
CDR3 protein: CASSLERGAVDTQYF
CDR3 DNA: TGTGCCAGCAGTTTGGAGCGGGGGGCGGTAGATACGCAGTATTTT

V gene: TRBV4-1
J gene: TRBJ2-6
D gene: .
CDR3 protein: CASSPRGGSGANVLTF
CDR3 DNA: TGCGCCAGCAGCCCCCGGGGAGGCTCTGGGGCCAACGTCCTGACTTTC

V gene: TRBV7-9
J gene: TRBJ1-2
D gene: .
CDR3 protein: CASSLIGVDSLYGYTF
CDR3 DNA: TGTGCCAGCAGCTTAATTGGGGTGGACAGCCTCTATGGCTACACCTTC

V gene: TRBV5-4
J gene: TRBJ2-5
D gene: .
CDR3 protein: CASSLEHSQPRETQYF
CDR3 DNA: TGTGCCAGCAGCCTCGAACACTCTCAACCGAGGGAGACCCAGTACTTC

V gene: TRBV4-2
J gene: TRBJ2-5
D gene: .
CDR3 protein: CASSQVTEETQYF
CDR3 DNA: TGTGCCAGCAGCCAAGTAACGGAAGAGACCCAGTACTTC

V gene: TRBV4-1
J gene: TRBJ1-5
D gene: .
CDR3 protein: CASSQLIRNQPQHF
CDR3 DNA: TGCGCCAGCAGCCAGCTCATCAGGAATCAGCCCCAGCATTTT

V gene: TRBV10-2
J gene: TRBJ2-2
D gene: .
CDR3 protein: CASSERVAGVLGVNTGELFF
CDR3 DNA: TGCGCCAGCAGTGAGCGAGTGGCAGGGGTGTTGGGGGTGAACACCGGGGAGCTGTTTTTT

V gene: TRBV28
J gene: TRBJ2-5
D gene: TRBD2
CDR3 protein: CASSGPRGLAGAETQYF
CDR3 DNA: TGTGCCAGCAGTGGCCCGAGGGGACTAGCGGGGGCAGAGACCCAGTACTTC

V gene: TRBV7-2
J gene: TRBJ1-1
D gene: .
CDR3 protein: CASSLAVFPNTEAFF
CDR3 DNA: TGTGCCAGCAGCTTAGCCGTGTTTCCGAACACTGAAGCTTTCTTT

V gene: TRBV11-2
J gene: TRBJ2-3
D gene: TRBD1
CDR3 protein: CASSFLGQGTDTQYF
CDR3 DNA: TGTGCCAGCAGCTTCCTAGGACAGGGTACAGATACGCAGTATTTT

V gene: TRBV4-1
J gene: TRBJ2-3
D gene: TRBD2
CDR3 protein: CASSRLWGRAESSDTQYF
CDR3 DNA: TGCGCCAGCAGTCGCCTTTGGGGGAGGGCCGAGTCCTCAGATACGCAGTATTTT

V gene: TRBV6-5
J gene: TRBJ1-2
D gene: .
CDR3 protein: CASTSRSTNYGYTF
CDR3 DNA: TGTGCCAGCACAAGTAGGAGCACTAACTATGGCTACACCTTC

V gene: TRBV6-6
J gene: TRBJ1-4
D gene: .
CDR3 protein: CASSLTTLFDNEKLFF
CDR3 DNA: TGTGCCAGCAGTTTAACGACTCTTTTTGATAATGAAAAACTGTTTTTT

V gene: TRBV5-1
J gene: TRBJ1-2
D gene: .
CDR3 protein: CASSLVGGGAYGYTF
CDR3 DNA: TGCGCCAGCAGCTTGGTAGGCGGAGGGGCCTATGGCTACACCTTC

V gene: TRBV2
J gene: TRBJ1-6
D gene: TRBD1
CDR3 protein: CASSPLSGQPNSPLHF
CDR3 DNA: TGTGCCAGCAGTCCATTGTCGGGACAGCCCAATTCACCCCTCCACTTT

V gene: TRBV5-1
J gene: TRBJ2-3
D gene: .
CDR3 protein: CASSGSGSGRDTQYF
CDR3 DNA: TGCGCCAGCAGTGGGTCCGGTTCAGGCAGGGATACGCAGTATTTT

V gene: TRBV9
J gene: TRBJ2-1
D gene: .
CDR3 protein: CASSASYEQFF
CDR3 DNA: TGTGCCAGCAGCGCGAGTTATGAGCAGTTCTTC

V gene: TRBV10-2
J gene: TRBJ2-7
D gene: TRBD2
CDR3 protein: CASVPVSAGLAGENPYEQYF
CDR3 DNA: TGCGCCAGTGTCCCGGTGAGTGCGGGACTAGCGGGAGAAAATCCCTACGAGCAGTACTTC

V gene: TRBV5-4
J gene: TRBJ2-7
D gene: TRBD1
CDR3 protein: CASSGTGNYEQYF
CDR3 DNA: TGTGCCAGCAGCGGGACAGGGAATTACGAGCAGTACTTC

V gene: TRBV14
J gene: TRBJ1-1
D gene: .
CDR3 protein: CASSQTGYWTEAFF
CDR3 DNA: TGTGCCAGCAGCCAAACAGGGTATTGGACTGAAGCTTTCTTT

V gene: TRBV7-9
J gene: TRBJ2-7
D gene: .
CDR3 protein: CASSLGTSTFYEQYF
CDR3 DNA: TGTGCCAGCAGCTTAGGGACATCAACATTTTACGAGCAGTACTTC

V gene: TRBV10-3
J gene: TRBJ1-6
D gene: .
CDR3 protein: CAISEGQGYSPLHF
CDR3 DNA: TGTGCCATCAGTGAAGGCCAGGGTTATTCACCCCTCCACTTT

V gene: TRBV9
J gene: TRBJ2-7
D gene: TRBD1
CDR3 protein: CASSVRSTPGGSYEQYF
CDR3 DNA: TGTGCCAGCAGCGTACGTTCAACCCCAGGGGGATCCTACGAGCAGTACTTC

V gene: TRBV5-1
J gene: TRBJ2-3
D gene: TRBD1
CDR3 protein: CASSPAGDSLTSFTDTQYF
CDR3 DNA: TGCGCCAGCTCTCCGGCTGGGGACAGCCTAACAAGCTTCACAGATACGCAGTATTTT

V gene: TRBV4-2
J gene: TRBJ2-2
D gene: .
CDR3 protein: CASSQVTGTGELFF
CDR3 DNA: TGTGCCAGCAGCCAAGTTACGGGCACCGGGGAGCTGTTTTTT

V gene: TRBV5-1
J gene: TRBJ2-6
D gene: .
CDR3 protein: CASTKTGDSGANVLTF
CDR3 DNA: TGCGCCAGCACCAAGACAGGCGACTCTGGGGCCAACGTCCTGACTTTC

V gene: TRBV6-1
J gene: TRBJ1-5
D gene: .
CDR3 protein: CASTRGNQPQHF
CDR3 DNA: TGTGCCAGCACCCGGGGGAATCAGCCCCAGCATTTT

V gene: TRBV11-3
J gene: TRBJ2-1
D gene: .
CDR3 protein: CASSSTETEQFF
CDR3 DNA: TGTGCCAGCAGCTCGACAGAGACTGAGCAGTTCTTC

V gene: TRBV27
J gene: TRBJ1-5
D gene: .
CDR3 protein: CASSFKALSRGFSNQPQHF
CDR3 DNA: TGTGCCAGCAGTTTTAAGGCCCTGTCACGGGGGTTTAGCAATCAGCCCCAGCATTTT

V gene: TRBV5-6
J gene: TRBJ1-4
D gene: .
CDR3 protein: CASSLRGLGEKLFF
CDR3 DNA: TGTGCCAGCAGCTTGAGGGGCCTCGGAGAAAAACTGTTTTTT

V gene: TRBV29-1
J gene: TRBJ1-2
D gene: .
CDR3 protein: CSVSTGPPYGYTF
CDR3 DNA: TGCAGCGTCTCGACAGGCCCCCCCTATGGCTACACCTTC

V gene: TRBV7-9
J gene: TRBJ2-1
D gene: TRBD2
CDR3 protein: CASSLPGGSYNEQFF
CDR3 DNA: TGTGCCAGCAGCTTACCGGGGGGCTCCTACAATGAGCAGTTCTTC